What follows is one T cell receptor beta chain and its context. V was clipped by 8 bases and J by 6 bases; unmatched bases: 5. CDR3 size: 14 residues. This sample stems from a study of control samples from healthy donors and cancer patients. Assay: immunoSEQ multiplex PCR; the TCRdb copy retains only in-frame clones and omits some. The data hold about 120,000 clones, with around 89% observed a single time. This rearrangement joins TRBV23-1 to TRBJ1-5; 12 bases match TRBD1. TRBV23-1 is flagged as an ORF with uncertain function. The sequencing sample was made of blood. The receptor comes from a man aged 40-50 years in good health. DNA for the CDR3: TGCGCCAGCGGGCGGGACAGGGGGCTTCAGCCCCAGCATTTT. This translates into CASGRDRGLQPQHF.